Below, one T cell receptor beta chain is given with its context. This record belongs to a study of blood T cell repertoires in COVID-19. Study-level information: Sites in the United States, Italy and Spain provided acute and convalescent COVID-19 samples. T cells, B-cell-depleted T cells, or PBMCs provided the cDNA or gDNA that served as material.

Enrollment of patients from Seattle took place during active infection, with longitudinal follow-up. Deletions cut 2 bases from V and 1 base from J, with 14 bases between. The V gene's germline CDR1 is ENHRY and CDR2 SYGVKD. There are 16 residues in the CDR3. As handled by the study authors: Amplified reference gene primers provided the basis for estimating nucleated cell counts. Method: immunoSEQ multiplex PCR; TCRdb's copy keeps in-frame clones and lacks some. That table furnishes V, J and clone size, whereas the DNA furnished D and trimming. The repertoire holds around 400,000 clones, about 89% seen once, with 2.3% in the top ten.

The rearrangement links TRBV10-3 to TRBJ1-1, with a possible D match to TRBD1 (5 bases). The clonotype comes from a woman aged 55-70 years with COVID-19, enrolled during active disease. Material for sequencing was peripheral blood. CDR3 amino acids: CAISEHWGGANTEAFF. CDR3 nucleotide sequence: TGTGCCATCAGTGAGCACTGGGGGGGTGCGAACACTGAAGCTTTCTTT.